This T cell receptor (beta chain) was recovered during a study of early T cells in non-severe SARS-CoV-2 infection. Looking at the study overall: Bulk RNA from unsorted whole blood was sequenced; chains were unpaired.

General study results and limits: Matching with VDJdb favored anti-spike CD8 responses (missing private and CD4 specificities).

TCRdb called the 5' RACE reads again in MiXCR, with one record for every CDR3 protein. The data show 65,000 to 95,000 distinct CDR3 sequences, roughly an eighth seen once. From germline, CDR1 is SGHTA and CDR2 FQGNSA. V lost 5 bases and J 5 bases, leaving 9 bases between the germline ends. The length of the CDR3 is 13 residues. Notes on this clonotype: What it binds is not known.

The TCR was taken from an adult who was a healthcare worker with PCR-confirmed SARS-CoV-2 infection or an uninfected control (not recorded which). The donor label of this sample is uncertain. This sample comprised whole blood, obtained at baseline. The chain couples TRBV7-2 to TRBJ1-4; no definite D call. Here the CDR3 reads CASSIQRNEKLFF. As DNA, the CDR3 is TGTGCCAGCAGCATCCAGAGAAATGAAAAACTGTTTTTT.